The sample holds a few counts of the clone carrying this T cell receptor (beta chain). The antigen remains unidentified. The CDR3 consists of 13 residues. Germline CDR1 is SGDLS and CDR2 is YYNGEE. The junction had 4 bases not matched to a gene; V was cut back by 5 bases and J by 2 bases. Repertoires were generated with immunoSEQ multiplex PCR, while TCRdb's copy carries only in-frame clones and drops some. The sample shows about 15,000 clones, about four fifths of them seen only once. This entry belongs to a study of chemoradiotherapy in HPV16-positive cancers. Study overall: A couple of HPV16-positive patients' cells yielded candidate HPV-specific clones and common motifs. Findings of the study overall: Candidate HPV-specific clones and E7-related TCR motifs grew in tumor during treatment. HPV-specific T cells were functionally defined from only a couple of HPV16-positive patients.

The gene calls are TRBV9 and TRBJ2-7, with 7 bases lining up with TRBD1. Sample collection was performed from a patient who underwent chemoradiotherapy. The TCR comes from a human donor with HPV-associated anogenital cancer. The CDR3 sequence is CASSPTGTYEQYF. CDR3 sequence (DNA): TGTGCCAGCAGTCCGACAGGGACCTACGAGCAGTACTTC.